The clone carrying this T cell receptor (beta chain) was counted a few times. It may be a read error: a sequence one base away is much more abundant. TCRdb itself ran the multiplex PCR reads through MiXCR, one entry per CDR3 protein. This sample has fewer than 300,000 distinct CDR3 sequences, with 32% found just once. The CDR3 sequence is 14 residues long. The germline CDR1 and CDR2 sequences are SGDLS and YYNGEE. Samples came from axillary lymph nodes draining the breast cancer. These data come from a study of breast tumors, draining lymph nodes, adjacent tissues. The sample was axillary lymph node tissue. This chain joins TRBV9 and TRBJ2-1; TRBD1 agrees at 9 bases. This clonotype was obtained from a female donor with breast cancer. Some clones in this sample may be carry-over from other donors' samples. CDR3 amino acids: CASSVGQGYNEQSF. In DNA, the CDR3 is TGTGCCAGCAGCGTGGGACAGGGATACAATGAGCAGTCCTTC.